This is a list of T cell receptor beta chains from one sample in a study of graft-versus-host responses after intestinal transplantation. Their antigens are not known. Sequencing used immunoSEQ multiplex PCR; TCRdb keeps in-frame clones, though not all of them. The sample lists 130,000 to 150,000 clones, 80% to 95% seen once, with approximately 0.2% in the top ten. The input for sequencing was unstimulated CD4+ T cells sorted from spleen or lymph node cells, taken before intestinal transplant. The receptors were gathered from a human donor who received an intestinal transplant. Each CDR3 is given with its conserved first and last residue. A D gene is named only where the DNA matches it firmly.

TRBJ2-2	TRBV2	NA	CASRQGIGELFF
TRBJ2-7	TRBV7-2	NA	CASSPQVDEQYF
TRBJ1-6	TRBV11-2	NA	CASSLARGNSPLHF
TRBJ1-1	TRBV28	TRBD1	CASSLWVTGRTEAFF
NA	TRBV7-2	NA	CASSLGGVGHEQYF
TRBJ2-5	TRBV15	NA	CATSRPSWGETQYF
TRBJ1-4	TRBV28	TRBD1	CASSFHRGLANEKLFF
TRBJ1-1	TRBV6-1	NA	CASSEVRLGAFF
TRBJ1-6	TRBV27	NA	CATQGSYNSPLHF
TRBJ2-1	TRBV19	TRBD2	CASSIRLAGRNEQFF
TRBJ2-1	TRBV10-1	TRBD2	CASSLAGSRGNEQFF
TRBJ1-2	TRBV7-9	NA	CASSLAGSGYTF
TRBJ1-2	TRBV27	NA	CASSLEGIGYTF
TRBJ2-7	TRBV28	NA	CASVWLHEQYF
TRBJ2-6	TRBV29-1	NA	CSVATLWVPGADSGANVLTF
TRBJ2-1	TRBV10-3	NA	CAISARDEQFF
TRBJ2-1	TRBV29-1	TRBD2	CSVPWSGRNLYNEQFF
TRBJ2-7	TRBV10-3	TRBD1	CAISDPGTGRNYEQYF
TRBJ2-7	TRBV21-1	NA	CASSPTAFISYEQYF
TRBJ2-1	TRBV27	TRBD1	CASSLERGQGTNEQFF
TRBJ2-7	TRBV11-2	NA	CASSPGGTAAYEQYF
TRBJ2-1	TRBV19	NA	CASTPGGLFGNEQFF
TRBJ1-3	TRBV28	NA	CASRTGSYTIYF
TRBJ2-2	TRBV5-8	TRBD1	CASSPTGGELFF
TRBJ2-2	TRBV19	NA	CASRVAGSTGELFF
TRBJ1-4	TRBV30	NA	CAEGATNEKLFF
TRBJ1-4	TRBV14	NA	CASSQDPGRLREKLFF
TRBJ2-1	TRBV27	NA	CASSSKMGLVPYEQFF
TRBJ1-2	TRBV2	TRBD1	CASSDRTGGVYGYTF
TRBJ1-1	TRBV27	NA	CASSSEPGGTEAFF
TRBJ2-7	TRBV4-2	TRBD2	CASSQDKGGAYEQYF
TRBJ2-2	TRBV28	NA	CASSLVGANTGELFF
TRBJ2-1	TRBV6-1	NA	CASSEAGGNSYNEQFF
TRBJ1-3	TRBV27	TRBD1	CASSPRQGVAGNTIYF